This TCR beta chain was documented in a study of blood T cell repertoires in COVID-19. Study overall: PBMCs, B-cell-depleted T cells, or T cells provided the cDNA or gDNA that made up the material.

The CDR3 loop spans 13 amino acids. Germline V gene data show CDR1 as SGHAT and CDR2 as FQNNGV. V lost 4 bases, J lost 8 bases, and 14 bases lay in between. Those designated as exposed participants met a COVID-19 case within 2 weeks before study entry. Here immunoSEQ multiplex PCR was the method, and the copy in TCRdb shows in-frame clones only, minus some. The sample lists 200,000 to 250,000 clones, around four fifths seen once, with around 4.6% in the top ten. This clonotype was sampled from a woman aged 45-60 years who had been exposed to COVID-19. Input material: PBMCs or T cells enriched from blood (not recorded which). The V gene is TRBV11-2, the J gene TRBJ1-2; D is unresolved. DNA for the CDR3: TGTGCCAGCAGCTCTGGCCCCCCTTTAGGCTACACCTTC. Amino acid sequence: CASSSGPPLGYTF.